This T cell receptor beta chain appears in the sequencing data of a study of shared T cell receptors in the human thymus. The V and J ends lost 5 bases and 2 bases, in that order; junction bases with no gene match: 9. The CDR3 has 15 amino acids. Germline V gene data show CDR1 as MNHNS and CDR2 as SASEGT. Only in-frame clones appear in the TCRdb table, and some are missing; sequencing was by immunoSEQ multiplex PCR. The data hold some 720,000 clones, with over 75% observed a single time. A few counts support this clone. These sequences were also reported in another study, on human thymus T cells. In that study: Corrective surgery for congenital heart defects was being performed on the healthy Finnish infants who served as donors. Surgeons resected thymus tissue during corrective heart surgery. As related research reported, thymic repertoires overlapped highly among unrelated individuals.

Sequencing was performed on thymocytes. This clonotype was sampled from a boy younger than two with a congenital heart defect. The gene calls are TRBV6-1 and TRBJ2-7, with 7 nucleotides matching TRBD2. CDR3 residues: CASSLGTNKTYEQYF. Written as DNA, the CDR3 is TGTGCCAGCAGTTTGGGGACTAACAAGACCTACGAGCAGTACTTC.